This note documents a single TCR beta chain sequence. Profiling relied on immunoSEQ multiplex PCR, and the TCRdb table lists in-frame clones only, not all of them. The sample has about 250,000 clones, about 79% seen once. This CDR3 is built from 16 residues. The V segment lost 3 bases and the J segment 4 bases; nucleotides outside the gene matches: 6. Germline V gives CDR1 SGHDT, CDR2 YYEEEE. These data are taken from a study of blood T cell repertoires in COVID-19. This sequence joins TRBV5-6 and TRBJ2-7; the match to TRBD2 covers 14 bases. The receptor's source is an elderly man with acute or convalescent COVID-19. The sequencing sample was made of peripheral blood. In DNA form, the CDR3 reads TGTGCCAGCAGCTCGGGGACTAGCGGGAGATGGTACGAGCAGTACTTC. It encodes CASSSGTSGRWYEQYF.